The rows below give T cell receptor beta chains drawn from one sample of a study of regulatory T cells in long-lasting Graves disease. TCRdb recomputed calls from the multiplex PCR reads with MiXCR, one row per CDR3 protein. This table has over 400,000 distinct CDR3 sequences, 12% to 15% appearing once. The sample also formed part of further work on T cells in Graves' hyperthyroidism and ophthalmopathy.

The starting material was peripheral blood mononuclear cells (PBMCs), obtained at new diagnosis, from a patient treated with antithyroid drugs. These receptors came from a woman in her forties or fifties with Graves disease. CDR3s include the opening cysteine and the closing phenylalanine or tryptophan. The D gene is left open where the match is weak. The size of a clone is reported for some rows only, either as once, few or many, or as a class for expanded clones.

TRBJ2-3	TRBD2	NA	TRBV7-3	CASSSGLAGPLDTQYF	TGTGCCAGCAGCTCGGGACTAGCGGGGCCCCTAGATACGCAGTATTTT
TRBJ2-3	NA	few	TRBV9	CASSVVGIRTDTQYF	TGTGCCAGCAGCGTAGTGGGGATAAGAACAGATACGCAGTATTTT
TRBJ2-1	NA	NA	TRBV18	CASSPEGTSYNEQFF	TGTGCCAGCTCACCAGAAGGGACCTCCTACAATGAGCAGTTCTTC
TRBJ1-1	NA	NA	TRBV6-6	CASSYSSQNTEAFF	TGTGCCAGCAGTTACTCGTCACAGAACACTGAAGCTTTCTTT
TRBJ2-3	TRBD1	few	TRBV2	CANSGVPRDRGLGDTQYF	TGTGCCAACAGTGGGGTCCCCCGAGACAGGGGGCTGGGAGATACGCAGTATTTT
TRBJ1-6	NA	many	TRBV2	CASSETNSPLHF	TGTGCCAGCAGCGAGACCAATTCACCCCTCCACTTT
TRBJ1-5	NA	NA	TRBV19	CASSSWDGQPQHF	TGTGCCAGTAGTAGCTGGGACGGGCAGCCCCAGCATTTT
TRBJ2-1	TRBD2	many	TRBV28	CASRASGKGEQFF	TGTGCCAGCAGGGCCAGCGGGAAGGGTGAGCAGTTCTTC
TRBJ1-5	TRBD1	many	TRBV28	CASSSGQGYQPQHF	TGTGCCAGCAGTTCGGGACAGGGATATCAGCCCCAGCATTTT
TRBJ1-3	NA	NA	TRBV3-1	CASSPGQTILGNIIYF	TGTGCCAGCAGCCCAGGACAAACAATCCTTGGAAACATCATATATTTT
TRBJ2-7	NA	few	TRBV11-2	CASSSTTPGHQQTYEQYF	TGTGCCAGCAGCTCAACTACACCGGGACACCAGCAAACCTACGAGCAGTACTTC
TRBJ2-1	NA	many	TRBV14	CASSLAPRTKQFF	TGTGCCAGCAGCCTGGCTCCGAGAACGAAGCAGTTCTTC
TRBJ2-5	TRBD1	NA	TRBV19	CASSLQGQARETQYF	TGTGCCAGTAGTCTCCAGGGACAGGCCCGGGAGACCCAGTACTTC
TRBJ2-7	NA	few	TRBV5-8	CASSRGNFHEQYF	TGTGCCAGCAGCCGTGGGAATTTCCACGAGCAGTACTTC
TRBJ2-1	NA	few	TRBV10-2	CASSENRDEQFF	TGCGCCAGCAGTGAAAACAGGGATGAGCAGTTCTTC
TRBJ1-5	NA	few	TRBV7-2	CASSTTVTDQPQHF	TGTGCCAGCAGCACGACAGTAACAGATCAGCCCCAGCATTTT
TRBJ2-1	TRBD1	few	TRBV12-3/TRBV12-4	CASSEPGTGVTLLDEQFF	TGTGCCAGCAGTGAACCTGGGACAGGGGTGACCCTCTTGGATGAGCAGTTCTTC
TRBJ2-7	NA	NA	TRBV3-1	CASSQDAGSYEQYF	TGTGCCAGCAGCCAAGATGCCGGGTCCTACGAGCAGTACTTC
TRBJ2-1	TRBD2	many	TRBV6-8	CASRTHRLAEYNEQFF	TGTGCCAGCAGAACGCATAGACTAGCTGAGTACAATGAGCAGTTCTTC
TRBJ2-3	TRBD2	NA	TRBV2	CASSALAGGGTDTQYF	TGTGCCAGCAGCGCTCTAGCGGGAGGCGGCACAGATACGCAGTATTTT
TRBJ1-1	NA	many	TRBV3-1	CASSPPDMNTEAFF	TGTGCCAGCAGCCCCCCCGATATGAACACTGAAGCTTTCTTT
TRBJ1-6	NA	many	TRBV5-1	CASSLDDNSPLHF	TGCGCCAGCAGCTTGGACGATAATTCACCCCTCCACTTT
TRBJ1-4	TRBD1	NA	TRBV30	CAWTRDRGRHEKLFF	TGTGCCTGGACGAGGGACAGGGGGCGTCATGAAAAACTGTTTTTT
TRBJ2-3	TRBD1	NA	TRBV28	CASSLFGTGAPSSTDTQYF	TGTGCCAGCAGTTTATTCGGGACAGGGGCCCCATCTAGCACAGATACGCAGTATTTT
TRBJ2-2	NA	many	TRBV5-5	CASSLDWMRDTGELFF	TGTGCCAGCAGCTTGGACTGGATGCGGGACACCGGGGAGCTGTTTTTT